The 21 T cell receptor beta chains below all came from one sample that was sequenced in a study of low-dose radiotherapy and immunotherapy resistance in tumors. As for time point: before trial treatment. With TRAV- and TRBV-specific primers, first-strand cDNA was made, covering the alpha and beta chains. TCRs were amplified for roughly 22 PCR cycles with a constant-region primer and V-primer adapter. TCRdb called the reads again in MiXCR, with one record for every CDR3 protein. Found here are roughly 36,000 distinct CDR3 sequences, 25% to 40% of them singletons; the top ten hold approximately 3.7%. Material: PBMCs, obtained before treatment. The receptors originated from a male donor with gallbladder cancer.

This clonotype was counted ten times or more. The chain employs TRBV29-1 and TRBJ2-1, with 12 bases fitting TRBD2. In germline, CDR1 is SQVTM, CDR2 ANQGSEA. With 1 base clipped from V and 13 bases from J, the junction kept 5 bases outside the gene matches. This CDR3 comprises 13 residues. DNA of the CDR3: TGCAGCGTTGAAGGACTAGCGGGAGTATCCCAGTTCTTC. It yields the protein CSVEGLAGVSQFF.

As regards this clonotype: A far larger clone is only one base removed, so a read error is likely. The chain carries TRBV1 and TRBJ2-5. TRBV1 is a pseudogene segment. This CDR3 contains 16 residues. CDR3 DNA sequence: TGCGCCAGCAGCCAAGATAATCCTGGCGACCAAGAGACCCAGTACTTC. Translated, it gives CASSQDNPGDQETQYF.

This clonotype was seen many times. The rearrangement uses TRBV28 and TRBJ2-7, with D unresolved. V lost 5 bases to trimming and J lost 0 bases, with 20 bases between them. This CDR3 is built from 17 residues. From germline, CDR1 is MDHEN and CDR2 SYDVKM. For the CDR3, the DNA is TGTGCCAGCAGTGTTAGGGATGGGCAGATTAGCTCCTACGAGCAGTACTTC. Translation gives CASSVRDGQISSYEQYF. The whole variable domain, filled in from reference TRBV28 and TRBJ2-7, reads DVKVTQSSRYLVKRTGEKVFLECVQDMDHENMFWYRQDPGLGLRLIYFSYDVKMKEKGDIPEGYSVSREKKERFSLILESASTNQTSMYLCASSVRDGQISSYEQYFGPGTRLTVT.

This clonotype has only a few counts. The V and J genes are TRBV29-1 and TRBJ2-1, with 7 bases fitting TRBD1. J gave up 3 bases and V 0 bases, and 11 bases lay outside the gene matches. This CDR3 region has 17 residues. The germline V gene has CDR1 SQVTM and CDR2 ANQGSEA. DNA for the CDR3: TGCAGCGTTGAAGACCCCAGGGACAGTGAATTCTACAATGAGCAGTTCTTC. Its protein product is CSVEDPRDSEFYNEQFF.

This clonotype was detected ten times or more. The chain links TRBV5-4 to TRBJ1-5, with unresolved D. V lost 0 bases and J 1 base, leaving 8 bases between the germline ends. The CDR3 totals 15 residues. Germline V lookup: CDR1 SGHNT, CDR2 YYREEE (reference sequence). CDR3 amino acids: CASSLAPESNQPQHF. Here the CDR3 DNA reads TGTGCCAGCAGCTTGGCCCCAGAGAGCAATCAGCCCCAGCATTTT.

At least ten counts were recorded for this clonotype. The chain employs TRBV4-1 and TRBJ1-5; D ambiguous. The V end lost 1 base, the J end lost 1 base, and 11 bases lay between the germline ends. The germline V gene encodes CDR1 MGHRA and CDR2 YSYEKL. This CDR3 has 16 amino acids. Here the CDR3 reads CASSQAYLGSNQPQHF. The CDR3 bases are TGCGCCAGCAGCCAAGCCTATCTAGGGAGCAATCAGCCCCAGCATTTT.

This clonotype appeared a single time. A far larger clone is one base from this, pointing to a likely read error. The V gene is TRBV6-5, the J gene TRBJ2-5, with D hard to call. This CDR3 has 13 amino acids. V was trimmed by 8 bases and J by 1 base, leaving 11 bases between them. Germline V gives CDR1 MNHEY, CDR2 SVGAGI. DNA of the CDR3: TGTGCCAGCGGCGCTGGGGTCCAAGAGACCCAGTACTTC. Translated: CASGAGVQETQYF.

This clonotype was recorded at least ten times. The gene calls are TRBV12-3 or TRBV12-4 and TRBJ2-7; D is unresolved. V lost 7 bases and J lost 3, with 13 bases in between. CDR3 length equals 13 residues. The CDR3 bases are TGTGCCAGCAAATTCGGGCCCCTCTACGAGCAGTACTTC. It specifies CASKFGPLYEQYF.

The CDR3 region is CASSSLEEAYNEQFF. The CDR3 DNA sequence: TGTGCCAGCAGTTCGTTGGAGGAGGCCTACAATGAGCAGTTCTTC. The rearrangement uses TRBV6-6 and TRBJ2-1; D is perhaps TRBD2 (5 bases). Germline V gene lookup returns CDR1 MNHNY and CDR2 SVGAGI (reference sequence). The CDR3 contains 15 residues. V was shortened by 4 bases and J by 2 bases, with 12 bases between the two germline ends.

This clonotype showed up many times. The V and J genes are TRBV4-2 and TRBJ1-5, with 7 bases fitting TRBD1. The CDR3 runs 16 residues. The V and J ends lost 4 bases and 3 bases, in that order; junction bases with no gene match: 9. Per the germline V gene, CDR1 is LGHNA and CDR2 is YNFKEQ. The CDR3 coding sequence is TGTGCCAGCAGCCCTCAACGGACAGGTAACAATCAGCCCCAGCATTTT. As protein: CASSPQRTGNNQPQHF.

The chain is built from TRBV7-2 and TRBJ2-3; TRBD1 matches 12 bases. Trimming at V came to 5 bases and at J to 12 bases, leaving 12 bases not matched to a gene. Germline CDR1 reads SGHTA; CDR2 reads FQGNSA. This CDR3 spans 15 amino acids. This CDR3 reads CASSDVRDRGLDQYF. The CDR3 region has the DNA TGTGCCAGCAGCGACGTCCGGGACAGGGGGCTCGACCAGTATTTT.

Ten or more counts support this clonotype. The chain is built from TRBV9 and TRBJ2-1; 7 nucleotides match TRBD2. This CDR3 has 12 amino acids. V was pared by 3 bases and J by 9 bases, with 3 bases of the junction left unmatched. CDR1 SGDLS and CDR2 YYNGEE come from the germline V gene. The CDR3 DNA sequence: TGTGCCAGCAGCGACTGGGAGGGTGAGCAGTTCTTC. This encodes CASSDWEGEQFF.

This clonotype appeared many times. The gene calls are TRBV12-3 or TRBV12-4 and TRBJ2-1, with TRBD2 matching over 9 bases. The CDR3 runs 14 residues. The V and J ends lost 2 bases and 10 bases, in that order; junction bases with no gene match: 6. CDR3 DNA sequence: TGTGCCAGCAGTTTATTAGCGGGGGCGGGGGAGCAGTTCTTC. As protein: CASSLLAGAGEQFF.

The chain couples TRBV12-3 or TRBV12-4 to TRBJ2-7, with 7 positions matching TRBD2. J was trimmed by 0 bases and V by 7 bases; bases with no gene match: 6. The length of the CDR3 is 14 residues. CDR3 sequence reads: CASTPGLDSYEQYF. The DNA of the CDR3 is TGTGCCAGCACCCCCGGACTAGACTCCTACGAGCAGTACTTC.

There are many counts of this clonotype. V usage is TRBV27 and J usage is TRBJ2-3; either TRBD1 or TRBD2 may fit D (6 bases each). CDR1 and CDR2 (germline): MNHEY, SMNVEV (reference sequence). The CDR3 length is 15 residues. V gave up 6 bases and J gave up 1 base, with 14 bases separating them. The CDR3 nucleotides read TGTGCCAGCAGCCCCCGGGGGCCTGGCACAGATACGCAGTATTTT. Protein: CASSPRGPGTDTQYF.

The rearrangement uses TRBV14 and TRBJ2-1, with D perhaps TRBD2 (7 bases). The CDR3 loop spans 16 amino acids. Trimming took 6 bases from V and 7 from J, leaving 22 bases between them. Per the germline V gene, CDR1 is SGHDN and CDR2 is FVKESK. CDR3 region: CASSHDIGGRGNEQFF. CDR3 nucleotides: TGTGCCAGCAGTCACGACATCGGGGGGCGGGGGAATGAGCAGTTCTTC.

The chain joins TRBV12-5 to TRBJ2-5, with TRBD1 as a possible D gene (5 bases). The CDR3 runs 13 residues. Looked up from germline, CDR1 is LGHNT and CDR2 is FRNRAP. V was trimmed by 6 bases and J by 5 bases, leaving 13 bases between them. CDR3 sequence (DNA): TGTGCTAGTGGCCAGGGCCTTTGGGAGACCCAGTACTTC. This translates into CASGQGLWETQYF.

This clonotype was recorded many times. The gene calls are TRBV15 and TRBJ2-1; no clear D. Looked up from germline, CDR1 is LNHNV and CDR2 is YYDKDF (reference sequence). Trimming cost V 0 bases and J 9 bases, with 12 bases left between them. The CDR3 runs 14 residues. The chain's CDR3 is CATSREGFLGEQFF. The CDR3 region has the DNA TGTGCCACCAGCAGAGAGGGGTTCTTGGGTGAGCAGTTCTTC.

In this sample, this clonotype turned up a few times. A much larger clone is a single base away; this may be a read error. The chain carries TRBV6-5 and TRBJ2-5, with D perhaps TRBD1 or TRBD2 (6 bases each). Germline V gene sequence: CDR1 MNHEY, CDR2 SVGAGI. The length of the CDR3 is 14 residues. In nucleotides, the CDR3 is TGTGCCAGCAGTTACTTGGGGGCGGGGAGATCGAAGGACTTC. It is translated as CASSYLGAGRSKDF.

This clonotype was seen many times. The genes are TRBV5-4 and TRBJ2-7; no clear D gene. Per the germline V gene, CDR1 is SGHNT and CDR2 is YYREEE (reference sequence). Trimming removed 0 bases at V and 3 bases at J, with 10 bases between. This CDR3 region has 14 residues. The CDR3 region has the DNA TGTGCCAGCAGCTTGGTCGAGCGACTCTACGAGCAGTACTTC. It yields the protein CASSLVERLYEQYF. The whole variable domain, remainder taken from reference TRBV5-4 and TRBJ2-7, is ETGVTQSPTHLIKTRGQQVTLRCSSQSGHNTVSWYQQALGQGPQFIFQYYREEENGRGNFPPRFSGLQFPNYSSELNVNALELDDSALYLCASSLVERLYEQYFGPGTRLTVT.

By proportion, this clonotype is medium-sized (0.01 to 0.1%). The rearrangement joins TRBV6-1 to TRBJ2-1; D unclear. CDR1 and CDR2 from the germline V gene are MNHNS and SASEGT. Trimming removed 6 bases from V and 1 base from J, with 10 bases in between. The length of the CDR3 is 14 residues. The CDR3 loop is CASRNSPSYNEQFF. CDR3 sequence (DNA): TGTGCCAGCAGGAATTCGCCTTCCTACAATGAGCAGTTCTTC.